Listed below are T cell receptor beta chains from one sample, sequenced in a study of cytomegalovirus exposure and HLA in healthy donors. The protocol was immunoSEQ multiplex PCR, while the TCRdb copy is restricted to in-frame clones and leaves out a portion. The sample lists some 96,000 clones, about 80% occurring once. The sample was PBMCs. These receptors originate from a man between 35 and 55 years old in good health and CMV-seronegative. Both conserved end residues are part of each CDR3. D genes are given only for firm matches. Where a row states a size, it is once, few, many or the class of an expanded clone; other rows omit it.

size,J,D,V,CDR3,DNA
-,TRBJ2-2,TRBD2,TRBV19,CASSITALAGAGELFF,TGTGCCAGTAGTATAACGGCACTAGCGGGAGCCGGGGAGCTGTTTTTT
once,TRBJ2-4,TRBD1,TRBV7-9,CASSSTGALAKNIQYF,TGTGCCAGCAGCTCGACAGGGGCCCTAGCCAAAAACATTCAGTACTTC
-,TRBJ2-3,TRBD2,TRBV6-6,CASSYAGLAGGDTQYF,TGTGCCAGCAGTTACGCCGGACTAGCGGGCGGAGATACGCAGTATTTT
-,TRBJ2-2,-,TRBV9,CASSVVGGLGTGELFF,TGTGCCAGCAGCGTAGTCGGGGGGCTTGGCACCGGGGAGCTGTTTTTT
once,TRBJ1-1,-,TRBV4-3,CASSQDLSRNTEAFF,TGCGCCAGCAGCCAAGATCTAAGTAGGAACACTGAAGCTTTCTTT
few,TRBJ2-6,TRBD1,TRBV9,CASSDNPGQRRGANVLTF,TGTGCCAGCAGCGATAATCCGGGACAGCGAAGAGGGGCCAACGTCCTGACTTTC
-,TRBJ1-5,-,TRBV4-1,CASSQASADQPQHF,TGCGCCAGCAGCCAAGCTTCGGCGGATCAGCCCCAGCATTTT
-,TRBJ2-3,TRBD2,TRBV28,CATHSGRFHTDTQYF,TGTGCCACCCATAGCGGGAGGTTTCACACAGATACGCAGTATTTT
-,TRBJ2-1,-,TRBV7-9,CASSPPNNEQFF,TGTGCCAGCAGCCCCCCCAACAATGAGCAGTTCTTC
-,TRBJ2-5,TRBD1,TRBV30,CAWSINAGTGFRLETQYF,TGTGCCTGGAGTATAAACGCCGGGACAGGCTTCCGCTTGGAGACCCAGTACTTC
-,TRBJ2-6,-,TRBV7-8,CASSYLQLTTGHSGANVLTF,TGTGCCAGCAGCTACCTCCAGCTCACGACAGGACACTCTGGGGCCAACGTCCTGACTTTC
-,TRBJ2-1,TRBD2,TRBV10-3,CAISEGGLALDEQFF,TGTGCCATCAGTGAAGGCGGACTAGCGTTGGATGAGCAGTTCTTC
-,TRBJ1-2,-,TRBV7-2,CASSLGFLYGYTF,TGTGCCAGCAGCTTAGGTTTCCTCTATGGCTACACCTTC
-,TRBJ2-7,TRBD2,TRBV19,CASSMSAGAPYEQYF,TGTGCCAGTAGTATGTCAGCGGGAGCACCCTACGAGCAGTACTTC
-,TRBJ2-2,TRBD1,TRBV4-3,CASSQGTGAFGELFF,TGCGCCAGCAGCCAAGGGACAGGGGCTTTCGGGGAGCTGTTTTTT
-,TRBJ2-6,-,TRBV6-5,CASTSRGSGANVLTF,TGTGCCAGCACCTCTCGGGGGTCTGGGGCCAACGTCCTGACTTTC
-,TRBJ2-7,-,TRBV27,CASSFSGLAHEQYF,TGTGCCAGCAGTTTCTCGGGTCTGGCTCACGAGCAGTACTTC
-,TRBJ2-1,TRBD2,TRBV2,CASLREGSLNEQFF,TGTGCCAGTTTGCGGGAGGGCTCTCTCAATGAGCAGTTCTTC
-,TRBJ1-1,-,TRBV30,CAWRADLILGFRAFF,TGTGCCTGGAGAGCCGATCTGATACTCGGGTTTCGAGCTTTCTTT
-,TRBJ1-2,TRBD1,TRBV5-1,CASSLMTGGGNYGYTF,TGCGCCAGCAGCTTGATGACAGGGGGCGGAAACTATGGCTACACCTTC
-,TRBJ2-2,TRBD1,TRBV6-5,CASSSIGTATGELFF,TGTGCCAGCAGTTCGATCGGGACAGCCACCGGGGAGCTGTTTTTT
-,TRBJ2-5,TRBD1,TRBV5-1,CASSLGDRGRRETQYF,TGCGCCAGCAGCTTGGGCGACAGGGGAAGGAGGGAGACCCAGTACTTC
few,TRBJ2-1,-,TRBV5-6,CASSKQGWEQFF,TGTGCCAGCAGCAAACAGGGTTGGGAGCAGTTCTTC
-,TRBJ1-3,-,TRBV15,CATSRGGQVSGNTIYF,TGTGCCACCAGCCGGGGGGGACAAGTCTCTGGAAACACCATATATTTT
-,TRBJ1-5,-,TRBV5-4,CASSLYPTGTNQPQHF,TGTGCCAGCAGCTTGTACCCCACAGGGACCAATCAGCCCCAGCATTTT
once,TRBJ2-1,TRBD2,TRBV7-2,CASSLGWSGRSEQFF,TGTGCCAGCAGCTTAGGGTGGAGCGGGAGATCTGAGCAGTTCTTC
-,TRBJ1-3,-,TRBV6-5,CASSYRQAGNTIYF,TGTGCCAGCAGTTACCGCCAGGCCGGAAACACCATATATTTT
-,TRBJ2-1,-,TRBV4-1,CASSQEWLAVYNEQFF,TGCGCCAGCAGCCAAGAATGGTTAGCGGTCTACAATGAGCAGTTCTTC
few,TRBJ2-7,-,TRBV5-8,CAGFGDPSYEQYF,TGTGCCGGTTTTGGAGATCCATCCTACGAGCAGTACTTC
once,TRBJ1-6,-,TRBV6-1,CASSEIERGNSPLHF,TGTGCCAGCAGTGAAATAGAAAGAGGAAATTCACCCCTCCACTTT
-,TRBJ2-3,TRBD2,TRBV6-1,CASSALAGFGGTDTQYF,TGTGCCAGCAGTGCCCTAGCGGGCTTTGGGGGCACAGATACGCAGTATTTT
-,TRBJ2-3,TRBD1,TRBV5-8,CASSLPGTGDTQYF,TGTGCCAGCAGCTTGCCAGGGACAGGAGATACGCAGTATTTT
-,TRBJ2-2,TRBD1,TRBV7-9,CASSLAGQLNTGELFF,TGTGCCAGCAGCTTAGCGGGACAGTTGAACACCGGGGAGCTGTTTTTT
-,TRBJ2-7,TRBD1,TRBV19,CASSPTGGSYEQYF,TGTGCCAGTAGTCCGACAGGGGGCTCCTACGAGCAGTACTTC
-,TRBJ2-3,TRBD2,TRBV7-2,CASSEREGPADTQYF,TGTGCCAGCAGCGAGCGGGAGGGCCCCGCAGATACGCAGTATTTT
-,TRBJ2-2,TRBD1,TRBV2,CARGQTGELFF,TGTGCCAGGGGACAGACCGGGGAGCTGTTTTTT
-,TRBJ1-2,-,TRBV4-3,CASSQEVVARNNYGYTF,TGCGCCAGCAGCCAAGAAGTTGTTGCGCGGAATAACTATGGCTACACCTTC
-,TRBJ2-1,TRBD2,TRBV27,CASSFNPSGSNEQFF,TGTGCCAGCAGTTTCAATCCTAGCGGGAGCAATGAGCAGTTCTTC
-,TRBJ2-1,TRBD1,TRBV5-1,CASSWTPGQIYNEQFF,TGCGCCAGCAGCTGGACACCGGGACAGATCTACAATGAGCAGTTCTTC
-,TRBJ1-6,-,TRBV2,CASSAEGWRSPLHF,TGTGCCAGCAGTGCGGAGGGGTGGAGGTCACCCCTCCACTTT
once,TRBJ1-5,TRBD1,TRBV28,CASSATGGYSNQPQHF,TGTGCCAGCAGCGCGACAGGGGGATATAGCAATCAGCCCCAGCATTTT
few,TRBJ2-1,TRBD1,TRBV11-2,CASSLGQGVNEQFF,TGTGCCAGCAGCTTGGGACAGGGGGTCAATGAGCAGTTCTTC
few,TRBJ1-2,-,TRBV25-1,CASSESGSALLAYGYTF,TGTGCCAGCAGTGAATCCGGGAGCGCATTACTGGCTTATGGCTACACCTTC
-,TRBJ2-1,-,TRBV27,CASSWYSEQFF,TGTGCCAGCAGTTGGTACAGTGAGCAGTTCTTC
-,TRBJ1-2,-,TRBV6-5,CASSYRLNYYGYTF,TGTGCCAGCAGTTACCGACTGAACTACTATGGCTACACCTTC
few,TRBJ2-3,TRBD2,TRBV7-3,CASSITSGASTDTQYF,TGTGCCAGCAGCATTACTAGCGGGGCTAGCACAGATACGCAGTATTTT
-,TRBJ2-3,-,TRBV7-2,CASIPALTADTQYF,TGTGCCAGCATACCAGCGCTCACTGCAGATACGCAGTATTTT
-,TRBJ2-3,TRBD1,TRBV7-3,CASSLGQGTDTQYF,TGTGCCAGCAGCCTAGGACAGGGAACAGATACGCAGTATTTT
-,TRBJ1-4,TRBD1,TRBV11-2,CASRVRGKPNEKLFF,TGTGCCAGCAGAGTCAGGGGGAAGCCTAATGAAAAACTGTTTTTT
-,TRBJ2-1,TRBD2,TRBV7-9,CSSSPGGSSYNEQFF,TGTTCCAGCAGCCCCGGGGGGAGCTCCTACAATGAGCAGTTCTTC
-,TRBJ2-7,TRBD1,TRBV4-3,CASSPADRGGGYEQYF,TGCGCCAGCAGCCCAGCAGACAGGGGGGGAGGATACGAGCAGTACTTC
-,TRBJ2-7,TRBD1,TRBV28,CASSTPSPGQGATSSYEQYF,TGTGCCAGCAGTACTCCATCTCCGGGACAGGGGGCAACCAGCTCCTACGAGCAGTACTTC
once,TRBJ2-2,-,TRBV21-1,CASSKAAVRSPGELFF,TGTGCCAGCAGCAAAGCGGCGGTGAGGTCTCCCGGGGAGCTGTTTTTT
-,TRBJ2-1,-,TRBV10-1,CASSGQESFSYNEQFF,TGCGCCAGCAGTGGACAGGAAAGCTTCTCCTACAATGAGCAGTTCTTC
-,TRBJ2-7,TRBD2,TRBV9,CASSPRTSGAYEQYF,TGTGCCAGCAGCCCAAGGACTAGCGGAGCCTACGAGCAGTACTTC
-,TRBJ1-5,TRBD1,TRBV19,CASSISGGGNQPQHF,TGTGCCAGTAGTATCTCAGGGGGTGGCAATCAGCCCCAGCATTTT